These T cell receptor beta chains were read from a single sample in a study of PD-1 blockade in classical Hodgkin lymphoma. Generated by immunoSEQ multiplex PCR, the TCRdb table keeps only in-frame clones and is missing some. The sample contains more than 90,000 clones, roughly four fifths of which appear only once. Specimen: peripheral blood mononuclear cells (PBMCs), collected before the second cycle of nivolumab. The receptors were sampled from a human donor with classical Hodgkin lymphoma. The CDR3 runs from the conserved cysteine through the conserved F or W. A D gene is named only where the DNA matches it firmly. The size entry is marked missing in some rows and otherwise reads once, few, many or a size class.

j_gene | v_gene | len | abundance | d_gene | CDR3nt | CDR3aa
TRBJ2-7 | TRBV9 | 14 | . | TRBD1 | TGTGCCAGCAGCTCCGGGACAGGGAGGTACGAGCAGTACTTC | CASSSGTGRYEQYF
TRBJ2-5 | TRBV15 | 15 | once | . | TGTGCCACCAGCAGGGACTTACCAAGTCAAGAGACCCAGTACTTC | CATSRDLPSQETQYF
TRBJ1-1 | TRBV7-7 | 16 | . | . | TGTGCCAGCAGCTTAACCCCGGAGGGTGGTAACACTGAAGCTTTCTTT | CASSLTPEGGNTEAFF
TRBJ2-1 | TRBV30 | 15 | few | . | TGTGCCTGGAGTGGAGGACTACCATACTACAATGAGCAGTTCTTC | CAWSGGLPYYNEQFF
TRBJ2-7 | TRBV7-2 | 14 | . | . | TGTGCCAGCAGCTTAGTTCAGGGGCTGGGTGAGCAGTACTTC | CASSLVQGLGEQYF
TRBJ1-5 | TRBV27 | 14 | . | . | TGTGCCAGCAGCCGGGACCGTAGCAATCAGCCCCAGCATTTT | CASSRDRSNQPQHF
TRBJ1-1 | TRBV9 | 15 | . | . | TGTGCCAGCAGCGGCGCGGGGCAGAGTAGGACTGAAGCTTTCTTT | CASSGAGQSRTEAFF
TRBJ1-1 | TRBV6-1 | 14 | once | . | TGTGCCAGCAGGACGACAGGTATGAACACTGAAGCTTTCTTT | CASRTTGMNTEAFF
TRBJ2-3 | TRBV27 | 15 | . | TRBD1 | TGTGCCAGCAGTTTACAGGGGGCGCATGGAGATACGCAGTATTTT | CASSLQGAHGDTQYF
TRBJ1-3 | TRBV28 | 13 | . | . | TGTGCCAGCAGGAGATTCTCTGGAAACACCATATATTTT | CASRRFSGNTIYF
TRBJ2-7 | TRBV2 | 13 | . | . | TGTGCCAGCAGCCAAATGGACGTATCGGCGCAGTACTTC | CASSQMDVSAQYF
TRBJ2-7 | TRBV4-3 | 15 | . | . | TGCGCCAGCAGCCAAGACGCCAGCGGATCCTACGAGCAGTACTTC | CASSQDASGSYEQYF
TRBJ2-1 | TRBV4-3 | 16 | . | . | TGCGCCAGCAGCCAAGATGTGGCGGGTCTCTACAATGAGCAGTTCTTC | CASSQDVAGLYNEQFF
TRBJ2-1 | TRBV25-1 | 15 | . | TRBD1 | TGTGCCAGCAGTGAAACAGGGGGCGCCTACAATGAGCAGTTCTTC | CASSETGGAYNEQFF
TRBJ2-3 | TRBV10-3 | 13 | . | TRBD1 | TGTGCCATCACGGGACAGGGAACAGATACGCAGTATTTT | CAITGQGTDTQYF